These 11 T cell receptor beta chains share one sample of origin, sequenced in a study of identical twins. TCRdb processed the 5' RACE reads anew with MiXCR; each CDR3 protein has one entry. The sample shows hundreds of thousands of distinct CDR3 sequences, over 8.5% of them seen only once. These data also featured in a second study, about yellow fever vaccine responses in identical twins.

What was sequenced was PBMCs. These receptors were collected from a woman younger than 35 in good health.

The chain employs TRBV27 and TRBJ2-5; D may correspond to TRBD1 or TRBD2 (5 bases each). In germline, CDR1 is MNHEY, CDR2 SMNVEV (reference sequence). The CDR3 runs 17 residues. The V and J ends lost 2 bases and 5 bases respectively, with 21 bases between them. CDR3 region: CASSLGPGRVGEETQYF. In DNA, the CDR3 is TGTGCCAGCAGTTTAGGTCCAGGGCGGGTAGGAGAGGAGACCCAGTACTTC.

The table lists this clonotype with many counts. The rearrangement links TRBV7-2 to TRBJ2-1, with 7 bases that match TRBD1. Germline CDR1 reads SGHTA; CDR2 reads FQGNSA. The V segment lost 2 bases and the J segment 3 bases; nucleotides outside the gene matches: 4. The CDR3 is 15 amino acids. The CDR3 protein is CASSLQGDFYNEQFF. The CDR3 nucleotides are TGTGCCAGCAGCTTACAGGGGGATTTCTACAATGAGCAGTTCTTC.

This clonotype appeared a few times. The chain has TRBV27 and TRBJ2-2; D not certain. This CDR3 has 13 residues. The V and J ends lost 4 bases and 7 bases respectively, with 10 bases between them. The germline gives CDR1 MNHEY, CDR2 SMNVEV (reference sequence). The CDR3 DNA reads TGTGCCAGCAGTTCCGCCGTTGGCGGGGAGCTGTTTTTT. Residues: CASSSAVGGELFF.

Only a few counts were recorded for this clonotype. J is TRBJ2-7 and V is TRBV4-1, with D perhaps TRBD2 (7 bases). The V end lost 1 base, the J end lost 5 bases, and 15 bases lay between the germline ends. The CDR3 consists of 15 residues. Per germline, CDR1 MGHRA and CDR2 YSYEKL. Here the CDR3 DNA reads TGCGCCAGCAGCCAAGCTGGTGGGGGGGCCAACGAGCAGTACTTC. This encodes CASSQAGGGANEQYF.

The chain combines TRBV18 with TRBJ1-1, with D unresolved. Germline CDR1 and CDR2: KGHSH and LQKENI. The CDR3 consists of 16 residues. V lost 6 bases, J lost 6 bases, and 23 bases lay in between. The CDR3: CASSSSSLVGMAEAFF. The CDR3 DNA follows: TGTGCCAGCTCCTCATCGAGCCTGGTCGGGATGGCTGAAGCTTTCTTT.

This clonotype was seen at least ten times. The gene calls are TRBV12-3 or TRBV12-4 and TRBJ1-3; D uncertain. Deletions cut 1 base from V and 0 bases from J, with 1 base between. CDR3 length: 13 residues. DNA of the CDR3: TGTGCCAGCAGTTTAGACTCTGGAAACACCATATATTTT. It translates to CASSLDSGNTIYF.

The chain's CDR3 is CASSEAPGGYNSPLHF. The CDR3 coding sequence is TGTGCCAGCAGTGAAGCGCCAGGGGGTTATAATTCACCCCTCCACTTT. This rearrangement joins TRBV2 to TRBJ1-6; 7 nucleotides agree with TRBD1. CDR3 length: 16 residues. Trimming removed 0 bases from V and 4 bases from J; junction bases left unmatched: 3. Germline values: CDR1 SNHLY, CDR2 FYNNEI. Supplemented by reference TRBV2 and TRBJ1-6, the full variable domain reads EPEVTQTPSHQVTQMGQEVILRCVPISNHLYFYWYRQILGQKVEFLVSFYNNEISEKSEIFDDQFSVERPDGSNFTLKIRSTKLEDSAMYFCASSEAPGGYNSPLHFGNGTRLTVT.

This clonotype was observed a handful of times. DNA for the CDR3: TGCGCCAGCAGCCAATCCGGGACAGCCCATGGCTACACCTTC. It encodes CASSQSGTAHGYTF. The rearrangement links TRBV4-3 to TRBJ1-2; 7 bases are shared with TRBD1. The trim removed 2 bases at V and 6 bases at J, leaving 6 bases unmatched. This CDR3 region has 14 residues. CDR1 and CDR2 from the germline V gene are LGHNA and YSLEER.

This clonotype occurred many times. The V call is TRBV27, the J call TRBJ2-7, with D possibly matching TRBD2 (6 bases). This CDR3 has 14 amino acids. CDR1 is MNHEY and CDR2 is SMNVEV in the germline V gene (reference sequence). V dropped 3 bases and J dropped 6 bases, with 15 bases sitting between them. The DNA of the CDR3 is TGTGCCAGCAGTTTGACTAGAGAGGTTTTCGAGCAGTACTTC. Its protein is CASSLTREVFEQYF.

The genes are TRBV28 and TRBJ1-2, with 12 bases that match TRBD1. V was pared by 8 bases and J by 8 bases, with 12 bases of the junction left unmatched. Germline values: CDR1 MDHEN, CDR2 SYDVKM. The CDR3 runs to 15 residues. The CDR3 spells CASSPAGQGAGGYTF. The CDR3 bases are TGTGCCAGCTCCCCCGCGGGACAGGGGGCGGGGGGCTACACCTTC.

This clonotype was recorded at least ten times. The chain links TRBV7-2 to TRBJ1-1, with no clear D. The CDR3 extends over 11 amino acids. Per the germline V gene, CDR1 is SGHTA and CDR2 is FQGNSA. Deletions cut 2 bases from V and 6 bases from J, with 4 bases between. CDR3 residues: CASSLFAEAFF. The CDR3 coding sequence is TGTGCCAGCAGCTTATTCGCTGAAGCTTTCTTT. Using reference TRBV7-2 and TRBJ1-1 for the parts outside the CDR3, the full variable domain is GAGVSQSPSNKVTEKGKDVELRCDPISGHTALYWYRQSLGQGLEFLIYFQGNSAPDKSGLPSDRFSAERTGGSVSTLTIQRTQQEDSAVYLCASSLFAEAFFGQGTRLTVV.